These 3 T cell receptor beta chains came from one sample sequenced in a study of blood T cell repertoires in COVID-19. The assay was immunoSEQ multiplex PCR, and TCRdb's table has in-frame clones only and misses some. This sample yields around 430,000 clones, of which about 87% are seen a single time; approximately 9.3% belongs to the top ten. Sequenced material: PBMCs or T cells enriched from blood (not recorded which). The source is a woman in her forties or fifties who had recovered from COVID-19.

This chain links TRBV7-8 with TRBJ2-7; D uncertain. Germline V gives CDR1 SGHVS, CDR2 FQNEAQ. Deletions cut 5 bases from V and 3 bases from J, with 14 bases between. CDR3 size: 14 residues. CDR3 region: CASSLSEVSYEQYF. CDR3 nucleotide sequence: TGTGCCAGCAGCCTCAGCGAGGTCAGCTACGAGCAGTACTTC.

This clone was detected once. The chain uses TRBV19 and TRBJ1-3; no clear D. This CDR3 region has 16 residues. The V gene's germline CDR1 is LNHDA and CDR2 SQIVND (reference sequence). V was cut by 6 bases and J by 0 bases, with 15 bases left in between. The CDR3 DNA reads as TGTGCCAGTAGCCCACCCCGCAGGCCCTCTGGAAACACCATATATTTT. Translation: CASSPPRRPSGNTIYF.

The rearrangement uses TRBV18 and TRBJ2-3; tentative D call: TRBD1 (6 bases). The V gene's germline CDR1 is KGHSH and CDR2 LQKENI. CDR3 size: 14 residues. Trimming took 10 bases from V and 0 from J, leaving 14 bases between them. CDR3: CATRLGASTDTQYF. The CDR3 DNA reads as TGTGCCACCCGCTTGGGGGCTAGCACAGATACGCAGTATTTT.